Presented here are 24 T cell receptor beta chains from one specimen sequenced in a study of blood T cell repertoires in COVID-19. The method was immunoSEQ multiplex PCR; TCRdb's version includes in-frame clones alone and lacks a portion of them. The sample shows about 130,000 clones, around 82% of them seen only once. The sequenced sample was PBMCs or T cells enriched from blood (not recorded which). These receptors came from a woman aged 50 to 65 who had recovered from COVID-19.

CDR3 region: CASSLGVGGSYNSPLHF. For the CDR3, the DNA is TGTGCCAGCAGCTTAGGTGTAGGAGGGTCCTATAATTCACCCCTCCACTTT. The J gene is TRBJ1-6, the V gene TRBV11-2; D gene ambiguous. CDR1 and CDR2 from the germline V gene are SGHAT and FQNNGV. Trimming stripped 1 base from V and 1 base from J, with 11 bases between. The CDR3 loop spans 17 amino acids.

V gene TRBV2 combines with J gene TRBJ1-2; TRBD1 matches 8 bases. There are 14 residues in the CDR3. Unmatched junction bases numbered 5, after V lost 1 base and J lost 7 bases. Germline V gives CDR1 SNHLY, CDR2 FYNNEI. CDR3 protein: CASSEGQGMLGYTF. CDR3 in DNA: TGTGCCAGCAGTGAAGGACAGGGGATGCTTGGCTACACCTTC.

The chain joins TRBV24-1 to TRBJ2-1; 16 bases align to TRBD2. Germline V gene data show CDR1 as KGHDR and CDR2 as SFDVKD. Trimming cost V 3 bases and J 1 base; bases outside gene matches: 8. This CDR3 contains 20 residues. CDR3 protein: CATSDRPGLAGGRSYNEQFF. Written as DNA, the CDR3 is TGTGCCACCAGTGATCGACCGGGACTAGCGGGGGGGCGGTCCTACAATGAGCAGTTCTTC.

There are a few counts of this clone. The CDR3, as DNA: TGTGCCAGCAGCGCCCGCAGTACGAACACTGAAGCTTTCTTT. Residues: CASSARSTNTEAFF. V gene TRBV2 combines with J gene TRBJ1-1, with D unresolved. The germline V gene encodes CDR1 SNHLY and CDR2 FYNNEI. CDR3 length: 14 residues. V was pared by 6 bases and J by 1 base, with 12 bases between.

The CDR3 DNA reads TGCGCCAGCAGCCAAGATCCATTCACAGATACGCAGTATTTT. Translating gives CASSQDPFTDTQYF. The chain has TRBV4-1 and TRBJ2-3; unclear D gene. Trimming left V 0 bases short and J 2 bases short, with 6 bases between. CDR3 length: 14 amino acids. Germline V gene data show CDR1 as MGHRA and CDR2 as YSYEKL.

The count of this clone is one. The chain's CDR3 is CASSPGRGRNNQPQHF. The CDR3 DNA reads TGTGCCAGCAGCCCCGGGAGGGGAAGGAACAATCAGCCCCAGCATTTT. V usage is TRBV7-6 and J usage is TRBJ1-5, with a tentative D call TRBD1 (5 bases). CDR3 length: 16 residues. Germline V gives CDR1 SGHVS, CDR2 FNYEAQ. V was clipped by 5 bases and J by 3 bases, with 17 bases between them.

V and J are TRBV7-6 and TRBJ2-1, with D unclear. Germline V CDR1 and CDR2: SGHVS, FNYEAQ. The V end was cut by 5 bases, the J end by 8 bases, with 7 bases between. CDR3 length: 11 residues. CDR3: CASSLSDEQFF. The CDR3 region has the DNA TGTGCCAGCAGCCTTTCGGATGAGCAGTTCTTC.

Only one count was recorded for this clone. V is TRBV4-1 and J is TRBJ2-5; a weak D match, TRBD1 (6 bases). The CDR3 has 14 residues. The germline CDR1 and CDR2 sequences are MGHRA and YSYEKL. V was trimmed by 4 bases and J by 1 base, leaving 10 bases between them. This CDR3 is CASSPGHRQETQYF. CDR3 sequence (DNA): TGCGCCAGCAGCCCGGGACACCGCCAAGAGACCCAGTACTTC.

This chain links TRBV27 with TRBJ2-7, with a weak D call TRBD1 (6 bases). With 4 bases removed from V and 2 bases from J, the gap between germline ends came to 15 bases. Germline-derived CDR1 and CDR2 are MNHEY and SMNVEV (reference sequence). The CDR3 runs to 15 residues. The CDR3: CASSSLGQLPYEQYF. In DNA form, the CDR3 reads TGTGCCAGCAGTTCTCTCGGACAGCTTCCCTACGAGCAGTACTTC.

The V gene is TRBV10-3, the J gene TRBJ1-1; 7 nucleotides agree with TRBD1. This CDR3 has 16 residues. V dropped 2 bases and J dropped 3; count of bases not matched to a gene: 9. Germline loops: CDR1 ENHRY, CDR2 SYGVKD. The chain's CDR3 is CAISEVPGGGDTEAFF. The CDR3 region has the DNA TGTGCCATCAGTGAGGTCCCAGGGGGAGGCGACACTGAAGCTTTCTTT.

The chain combines TRBV7-9 with TRBJ2-5; no definite D call. Looked up from germline, CDR1 is SEHNR and CDR2 is FQNEAQ (reference sequence). CDR3 size: 16 residues. The V end was cut by 0 bases, the J end by 5 bases, with 16 bases between. CDR3 nucleotide sequence: TGTGCCAGCAGCTTAGCTATAACTGACTTTGGGGAGACCCAGTACTTC. It translates to CASSLAITDFGETQYF.

As to this clone: One junction end disagrees with the germline gene, perhaps due to a read error. This sequence joins TRBV7-8 and TRBJ2-1; D possibly corresponds to TRBD2 (5 bases). The CDR3 consists of 15 residues. Germline V gene lookup returns CDR1 SGHVS and CDR2 FQNEAQ. The CDR3 region is CVSSLGRGQPNEQFF. In nucleotides, the CDR3 is TGTGTCAGCAGCTTAGGCCGGGGTCAACCAAATGAGCAGTTCTTC.

The chain uses TRBV30 and TRBJ2-7; 11 bases are a match to TRBD1. This CDR3 spans 11 amino acids. Per the germline V gene, CDR1 is GTSNPN and CDR2 is SVGIG (reference sequence). V lost 7 bases to trimming and J lost 6 bases; unmatched junction nucleotides: 2. Here the CDR3 reads CASGTGGEQYF. The CDR3 bases are TGTGCCTCCGGGACAGGGGGCGAGCAGTACTTC.

The V call is TRBV2, the J call TRBJ2-3; the match to TRBD2 covers 8 bases. CDR1 is SNHLY and CDR2 is FYNNEI in the germline V gene. CDR3 length: 15 amino acids. After removal of 6 bases from V and 2 bases from J, the junction contained 7 bases not matched to a gene. The CDR3 sequence is CASRVQGLDTDTQYF. CDR3 sequence (DNA): TGTGCCAGCAGAGTCCAGGGACTAGACACAGATACGCAGTATTTT.

The J gene is TRBJ2-7, the V gene TRBV28; the D gene is possibly TRBD2 (6 bases). V lost 5 bases and J lost 7, with 12 bases in between. The length of the CDR3 is 12 residues. Germline CDR1 is MDHEN and CDR2 is SYDVKM. CDR3 sequence reads: CASSRGVGEQYV. The CDR3 region has the DNA TGTGCCAGCAGTCGCGGGGTCGGGGAGCAGTACGTC.

Here the CDR3 DNA reads TGTGCCAGCAGCCAAGAGGGACTAGCGGGGGGTTACGAGCAGTACTTC. Residues: CASSQEGLAGGYEQYF. The chain carries TRBV3-1 (or the pseudogene TRBV3-2) and TRBJ2-7; the match to TRBD2 covers 15 bases. J was trimmed by 4 bases and V by 0 bases; bases with no gene match: 1. The CDR3 sequence is 16 residues long. Germline CDR1 is LGHDT and CDR2 is YNNKEL (reference sequence).

This clone occurred once. In DNA, the CDR3 is TGTGCCAGCAGCTTCCAGACAGGGGCCGATGGCTACACCTTC. Encoded protein: CASSFQTGADGYTF. V is TRBV11-1 and J is TRBJ1-2; 8 bases align to TRBD1. This CDR3 is built from 14 residues. Germline V CDR1 and CDR2: SGHAT, FQDESV (reference sequence). Unmatched junction bases numbered 6, after V lost 3 bases and J lost 6 bases.

As to this clone: One end of the junction does not line up with germline, which may come from a read error. The chain uses TRBV29-1 and TRBJ1-4; D gene ambiguous. The CDR3 has 11 residues. Looked up from germline, CDR1 is SQVTM and CDR2 is ANQGSEA. The CDR3 sequence is CSVEERGREIF. The CDR3 DNA reads as TGCAGCGTTGAAGAGCGGGGTAGGGAGATTTTT.

The V call is TRBV25-1, the J call TRBJ1-2; the D is unclear. Trimming removed 4 bases from V and 3 bases from J, with 6 bases in between. Germline values: CDR1 MGHDK, CDR2 SYGVNS. The CDR3 extends over 12 amino acids. CDR3 DNA: TGTGCCAGCAGTGCGGGATACTATGGCTACACCTTC. Its translation is CASSAGYYGYTF.

The chain employs TRBV6-5 and TRBJ2-7; D is unresolved. CDR3 size: 13 residues. Germline CDR1 reads MNHEY; CDR2 reads SVGAGI. Trimming took 6 bases from V and 1 from J, leaving 10 bases between them. The CDR3 protein is CASRTQDSYEQYF. The CDR3 DNA reads TGTGCCAGCAGGACCCAGGATTCCTACGAGCAGTACTTC.

This rearrangement joins TRBV18 to TRBJ1-5; 10 nucleotides align to TRBD1. The CDR3 loop spans 16 amino acids. Germline V lookup: CDR1 KGHSH, CDR2 LQKENI. The trim removed 2 bases at V and 7 bases at J, leaving 8 bases unmatched. In nucleotides, the CDR3 is TGTGCCAGCTCACCAGAGACAGGGGGCCAACGGCAGCCCCAGCATTTT. Residues: CASSPETGGQRQPQHF.

The chain joins TRBV24-1 to TRBJ2-1; D gene unclear. This CDR3 is 12 amino acids long. Germline V lookup: CDR1 KGHDR, CDR2 SFDVKD. V was cut by 2 bases and J by 5 bases, with 3 bases left in between. For the CDR3, the DNA is TGTGCCACCAGTGATTCCGACAATGAGCAGTTCTTC. It yields the protein CATSDSDNEQFF.

J is TRBJ2-2 and V is TRBV3-1 (or the pseudogene TRBV3-2); the D is unclear. The CDR3 length is 12 residues. Germline values: CDR1 LGHDT, CDR2 YNNKEL (reference sequence). V shed 8 bases and J shed 6 bases, with 10 bases lying between them. CDR3 residues: CASSFLAGELFF. The CDR3 coding sequence is TGTGCCAGCTCCTTCCTCGCCGGGGAGCTGTTTTTT.

The chain uses TRBV18 and TRBJ1-2; no clear D. The CDR3 is 13 residues long. Germline V gene data show CDR1 as KGHSH and CDR2 as LQKENI. V lost 3 bases to trimming and J lost 6 bases, with 11 bases between them. The CDR3 sequence: CASSPGRHHGYTF. As DNA, the CDR3 is TGTGCCAGCTCACCGGGCAGGCACCATGGCTACACCTTC.